Listed here is a single TCR beta chain. Its specificity is unknown. Germline assignment: CDR1 MNHEY and CDR2 SVGAGI. The CDR3 has 13 residues. V was cut by 5 bases and J by 5 bases, with 11 bases left in between. These data come from a study of OX40 agonist ivuxolimab in advanced cancers. Overall study results and limits: CD8+ T cells were the subset that, on average, had more expanded clones than CD4+.

Some clones are missing from TCRdb's copy, which holds only in-frame ones; the method was immunoSEQ multiplex PCR. The sample yields roughly 64,000 clones, 85% seen once. This specimen was CD4+ or CD8+ T cells sorted from blood, taken in a trial of the OX40 agonist ivuxolimab. The chain combines TRBV6-5 with TRBJ2-3; a weak D match, TRBD2 (5 bases). This clonotype was sampled from an adult with an advanced solid tumor such as melanoma, head and neck, liver or kidney cancer. The CDR3 DNA sequence: TGTGCCAGCAGTCTCACGAGGGAAGATACGCAGTATTTT. Its translation is CASSLTREDTQYF.